What follows are 4 T cell receptor beta chains derived from one specimen sequenced in a study of T cell responses to AZD1222 COVID-19 vaccine. The repertoire was sequenced with immunoSEQ multiplex PCR; TCRdb's copy has only in-frame clones and lacks some. The data show approximately 150,000 clones, around 92% seen once. Sequenced material: peripheral blood, taken on day 0 of MenACWY control vaccination. These receptor sequences come from an adult in good health.

V and J are TRBV7-9 and TRBJ2-5, with 7 bases lining up with TRBD2. Germline lookup yields CDR1 SEHNR and CDR2 FQNEAQ (reference sequence). The CDR3 is made up of 13 amino acids. V was clipped by 6 bases and J by 3 bases; unmatched bases: 4. Here the CDR3 DNA reads TGTGCCAGCAGGTCGACTAGCAAAGAGACCCAGTACTTC. It translates to CASRSTSKETQYF.

The chain has TRBV6-6 and TRBJ1-2, with D perhaps matching TRBD1 (6 bases). This CDR3 has 13 amino acids. The germline V gene has CDR1 MNHNY and CDR2 SVGAGI (reference sequence). V was cut by 5 bases and J by 8 bases, with 15 bases left in between. This CDR3 reads CASSTIRDNGYTF. The CDR3 DNA sequence: TGTGCCAGCAGTACCATCCGGGACAACGGCTACACCTTC.

The chain links TRBV11-1 to TRBJ1-2; TRBD1 agrees at 7 bases. Trimming at V came to 5 bases and at J to 8 bases, leaving 8 bases not matched to a gene. Germline V gene sequence: CDR1 SGHAT, CDR2 FQDESV (reference sequence). The CDR3 is 13 residues long. The CDR3 spells CASSLDRVGGYTF. CDR3 nucleotide sequence: TGTGCCAGCAGCCTCGACAGGGTGGGCGGCTACACCTTC.

The chain carries TRBV24-1 and TRBJ2-3; the match to TRBD2 covers 8 bases. CDR3 length equals 16 residues. V was clipped by 4 bases and J by 6 bases; unmatched bases: 11. CDR1 and CDR2 from the germline V gene are KGHDR and SFDVKD. The CDR3 spells CATSDLTRAGVDTQYF. The CDR3, as DNA: TGTGCCACCAGTGACTTGACTAGAGCGGGAGTGGATACGCAGTATTTT.